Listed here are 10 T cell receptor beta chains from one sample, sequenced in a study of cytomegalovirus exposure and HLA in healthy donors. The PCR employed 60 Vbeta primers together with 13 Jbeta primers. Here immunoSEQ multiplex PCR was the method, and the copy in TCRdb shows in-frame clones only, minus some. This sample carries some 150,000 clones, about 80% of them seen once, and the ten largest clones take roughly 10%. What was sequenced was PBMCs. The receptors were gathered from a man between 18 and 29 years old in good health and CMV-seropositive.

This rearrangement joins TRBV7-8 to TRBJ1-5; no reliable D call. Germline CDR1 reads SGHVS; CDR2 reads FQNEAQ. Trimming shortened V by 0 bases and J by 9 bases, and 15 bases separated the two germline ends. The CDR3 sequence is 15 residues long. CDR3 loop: CASSLAVQASRPQHF. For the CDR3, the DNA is TGTGCCAGCAGCTTAGCGGTCCAGGCATCACGGCCCCAGCATTTT.

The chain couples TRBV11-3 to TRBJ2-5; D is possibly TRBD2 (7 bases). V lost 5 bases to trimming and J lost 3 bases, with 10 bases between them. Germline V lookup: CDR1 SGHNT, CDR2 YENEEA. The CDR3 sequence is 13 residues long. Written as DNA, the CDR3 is TGTGCCAGCAGCGGAGGGGGGGAAGAGACCCAGTACTTC. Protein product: CASSGGGEETQYF.

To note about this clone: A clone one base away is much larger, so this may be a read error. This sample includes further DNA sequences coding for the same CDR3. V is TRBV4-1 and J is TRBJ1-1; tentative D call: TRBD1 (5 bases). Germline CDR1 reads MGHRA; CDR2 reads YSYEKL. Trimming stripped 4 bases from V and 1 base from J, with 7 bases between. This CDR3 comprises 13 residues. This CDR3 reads CASSPTENTEAFF. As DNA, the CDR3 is TGCGCCAGCAGCCCGACAGAGAACACTGAAGCTTTCTTT.

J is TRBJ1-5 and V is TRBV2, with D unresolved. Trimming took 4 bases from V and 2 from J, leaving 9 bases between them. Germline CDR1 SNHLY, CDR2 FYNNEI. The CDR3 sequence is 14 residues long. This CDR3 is CASSAWQGNQPQHF. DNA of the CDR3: TGTGCCAGCAGTGCGTGGCAGGGCAATCAGCCCCAGCATTTT. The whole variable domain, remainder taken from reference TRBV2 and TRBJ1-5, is EPEVTQTPSHQVTQMGQEVILRCVPISNHLYFYWYRQILGQKVEFLVSFYNNEISEKSEIFDDQFSVERPDGSNFTLKIRSTKLEDSAMYFCASSAWQGNQPQHFGDGTRLSIL.

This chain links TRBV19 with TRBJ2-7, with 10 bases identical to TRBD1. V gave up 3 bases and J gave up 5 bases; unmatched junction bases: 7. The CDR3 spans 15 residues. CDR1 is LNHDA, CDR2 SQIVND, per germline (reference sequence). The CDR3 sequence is CASSMSGQGLHEQYF. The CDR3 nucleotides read TGTGCCAGTAGTATGTCGGGACAGGGGCTCCACGAGCAGTACTTC. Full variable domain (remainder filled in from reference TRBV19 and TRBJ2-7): DGGITQSPKYLFRKEGQNVTLSCEQNLNHDAMYWYRQDPGQGLRLIYYSQIVNDFQKGDIAEGYSVSREKKESFPLTVTSAQKNPTAFYLCASSMSGQGLHEQYFGPGTRLTVT.

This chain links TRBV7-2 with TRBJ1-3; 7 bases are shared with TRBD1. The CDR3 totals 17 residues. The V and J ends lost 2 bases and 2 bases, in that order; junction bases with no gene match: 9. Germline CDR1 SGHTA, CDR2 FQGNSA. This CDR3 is CASSLLGGAIAGNTIYF. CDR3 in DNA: TGTGCCAGCAGCTTATTAGGGGGCGCGATCGCTGGAAACACCATATATTTT. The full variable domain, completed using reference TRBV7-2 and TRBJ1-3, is GAGVSQSPSNKVTEKGKDVELRCDPISGHTALYWYRQSLGQGLEFLIYFQGNSAPDKSGLPSDRFSAERTGGSVSTLTIQRTQQEDSAVYLCASSLLGGAIAGNTIYFGEGSWLTVV.

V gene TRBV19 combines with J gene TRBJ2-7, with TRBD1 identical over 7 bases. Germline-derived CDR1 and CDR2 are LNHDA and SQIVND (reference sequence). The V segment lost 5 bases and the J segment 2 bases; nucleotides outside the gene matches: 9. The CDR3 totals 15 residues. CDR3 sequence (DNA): TGTGCCAGTAGTGTACAGGGGCGACAAGCCTACGAGCAGTACTTC. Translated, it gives CASSVQGRQAYEQYF.

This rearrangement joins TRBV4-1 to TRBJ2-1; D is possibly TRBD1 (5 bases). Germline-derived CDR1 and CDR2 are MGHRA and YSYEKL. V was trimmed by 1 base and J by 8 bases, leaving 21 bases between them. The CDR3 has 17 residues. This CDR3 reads CASSQVGSAGYLYEQFF. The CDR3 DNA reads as TGCGCCAGCAGCCAAGTCGGGTCGGCAGGGTACCTTTATGAGCAGTTCTTC.

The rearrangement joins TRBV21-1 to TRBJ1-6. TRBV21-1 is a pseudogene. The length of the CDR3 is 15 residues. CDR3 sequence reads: CASSGGSGRDSPLHF. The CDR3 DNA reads TGTGCCAGCAGCGGTGGGTCCGGGAGGGATTCACCCCTCCACTTT.

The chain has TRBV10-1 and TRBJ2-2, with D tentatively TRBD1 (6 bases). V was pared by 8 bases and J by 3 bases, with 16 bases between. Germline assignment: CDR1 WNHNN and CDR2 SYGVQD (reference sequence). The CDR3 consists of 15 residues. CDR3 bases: TGCGCCAGCTCTCCGAGGACAGCGGACACCGGGGAGCTGTTTTTT. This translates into CASSPRTADTGELFF.